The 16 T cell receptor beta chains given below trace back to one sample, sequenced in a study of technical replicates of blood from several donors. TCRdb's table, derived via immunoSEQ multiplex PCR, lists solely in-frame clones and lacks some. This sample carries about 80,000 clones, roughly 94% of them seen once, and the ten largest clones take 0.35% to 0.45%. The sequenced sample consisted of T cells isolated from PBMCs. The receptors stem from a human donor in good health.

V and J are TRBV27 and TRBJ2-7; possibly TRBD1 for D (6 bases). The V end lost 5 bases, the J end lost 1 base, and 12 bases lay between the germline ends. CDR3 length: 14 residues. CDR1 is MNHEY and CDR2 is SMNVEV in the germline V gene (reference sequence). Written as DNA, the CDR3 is TGTGCCAGCAGTCTCCAAAGGGGGTCCTACGAGCAGTACTTC. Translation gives CASSLQRGSYEQYF.

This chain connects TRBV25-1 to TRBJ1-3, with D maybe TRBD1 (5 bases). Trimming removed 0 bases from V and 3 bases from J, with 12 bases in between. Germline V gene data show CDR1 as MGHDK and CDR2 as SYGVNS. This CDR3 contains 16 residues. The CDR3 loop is CASSEYSGIGGNTIYF. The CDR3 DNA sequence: TGTGCCAGCAGTGAATATTCAGGGATCGGTGGAAACACCATATATTTT.

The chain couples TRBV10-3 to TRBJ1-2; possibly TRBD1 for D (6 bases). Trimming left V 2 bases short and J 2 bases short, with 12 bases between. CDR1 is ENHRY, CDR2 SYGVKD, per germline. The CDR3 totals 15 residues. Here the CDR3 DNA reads TGTGCCATCAGTGAGGGGGGGGGCGCGAACTATGGCTACACCTTC. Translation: CAISEGGGANYGYTF.

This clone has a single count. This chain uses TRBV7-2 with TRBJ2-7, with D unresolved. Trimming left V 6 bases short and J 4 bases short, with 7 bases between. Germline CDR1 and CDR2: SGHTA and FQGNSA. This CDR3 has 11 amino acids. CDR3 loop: CASSFLYEQYF. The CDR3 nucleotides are TGTGCCAGCAGTTTCTTATACGAGCAGTACTTC.

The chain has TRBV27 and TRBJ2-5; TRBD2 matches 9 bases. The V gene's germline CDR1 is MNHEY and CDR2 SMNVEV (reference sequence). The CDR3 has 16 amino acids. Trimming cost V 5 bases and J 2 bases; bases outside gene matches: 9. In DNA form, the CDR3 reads TGTGCCAGCAGTCTTGAAGGGACTAGCCCTCAAGAGACCCAGTACTTC. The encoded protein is CASSLEGTSPQETQYF.

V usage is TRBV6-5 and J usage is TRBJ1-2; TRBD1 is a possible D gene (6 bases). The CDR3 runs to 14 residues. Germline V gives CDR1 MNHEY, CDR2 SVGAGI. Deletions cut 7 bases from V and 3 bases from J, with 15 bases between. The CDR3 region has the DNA TGTGCCAGCATTTCAACCGGGACATACTATGGCTACACCTTC. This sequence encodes CASISTGTYYGYTF.

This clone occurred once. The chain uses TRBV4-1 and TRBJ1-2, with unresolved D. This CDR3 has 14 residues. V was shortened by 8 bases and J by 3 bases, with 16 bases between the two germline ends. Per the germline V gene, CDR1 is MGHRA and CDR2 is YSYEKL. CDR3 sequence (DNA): TGCGCCAGCGTCGGCCGGGCCGGGGACTATGGCTACACCTTC. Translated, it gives CASVGRAGDYGYTF.

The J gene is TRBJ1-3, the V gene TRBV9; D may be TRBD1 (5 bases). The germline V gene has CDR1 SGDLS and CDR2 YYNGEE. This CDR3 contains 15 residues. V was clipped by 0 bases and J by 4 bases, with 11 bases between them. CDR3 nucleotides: TGTGCCAGCAGCGTAGGTCCAGGGCTCGGAAACACCATATATTTT. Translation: CASSVGPGLGNTIYF. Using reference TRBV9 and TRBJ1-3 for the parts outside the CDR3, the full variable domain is DSGVTQTPKHLITATGQRVTLRCSPRSGDLSVYWYQQSLDQGLQFLIQYYNGEERAKGNILERFSAQQFPDLHSELNLSSLELGDSALYFCASSVGPGLGNTIYFGEGSWLTVV.

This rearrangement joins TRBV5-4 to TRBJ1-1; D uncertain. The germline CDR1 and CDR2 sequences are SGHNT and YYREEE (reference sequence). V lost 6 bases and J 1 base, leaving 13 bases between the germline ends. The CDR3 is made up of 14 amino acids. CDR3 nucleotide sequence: TGTGCCAGCACCCTTGAGGGCGGGAACACTGAAGCTTTCTTT. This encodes CASTLEGGNTEAFF.

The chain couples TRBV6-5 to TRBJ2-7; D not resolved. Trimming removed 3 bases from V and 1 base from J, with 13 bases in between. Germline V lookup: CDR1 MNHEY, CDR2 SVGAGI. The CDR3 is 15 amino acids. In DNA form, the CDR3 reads TGTGCCAGCAGTTATCTGGGCGACGGATCCTACGAGCAGTACTTC. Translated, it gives CASSYLGDGSYEQYF.

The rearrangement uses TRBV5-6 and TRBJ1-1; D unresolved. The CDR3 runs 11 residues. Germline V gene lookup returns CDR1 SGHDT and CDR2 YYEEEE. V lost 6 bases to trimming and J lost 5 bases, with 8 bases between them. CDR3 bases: TGTGCCAGCACCCTAGGTACTGAAGCTTTCTTT. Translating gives CASTLGTEAFF.

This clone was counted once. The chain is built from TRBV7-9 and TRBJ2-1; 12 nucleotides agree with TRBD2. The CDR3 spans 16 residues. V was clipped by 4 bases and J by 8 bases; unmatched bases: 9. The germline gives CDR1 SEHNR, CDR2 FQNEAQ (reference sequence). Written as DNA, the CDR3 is TGTGCCAGCAGCTCTCGGACTAGCGGGATGGGGGATGAGCAGTTCTTC. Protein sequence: CASSSRTSGMGDEQFF.

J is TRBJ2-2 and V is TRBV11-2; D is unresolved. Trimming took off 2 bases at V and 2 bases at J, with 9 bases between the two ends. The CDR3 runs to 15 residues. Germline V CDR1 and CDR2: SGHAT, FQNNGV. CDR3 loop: CASSLQHANTGELFF. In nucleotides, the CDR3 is TGTGCCAGCAGCTTACAACACGCAAACACCGGGGAGCTGTTTTTT. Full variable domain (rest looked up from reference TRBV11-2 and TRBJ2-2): EAGVAQSPRYKIIEKRQSVAFWCNPISGHATLYWYQQILGQGPKLLIQFQNNGVVDDSQLPKDRFSAERLKGVDSTLKIQPAKLEDSAVYLCASSLQHANTGELFFGEGSRLTVL.

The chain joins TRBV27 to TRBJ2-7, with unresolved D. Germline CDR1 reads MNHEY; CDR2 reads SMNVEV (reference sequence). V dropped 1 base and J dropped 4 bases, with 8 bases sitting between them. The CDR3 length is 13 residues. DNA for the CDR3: TGTGCCAGCAGTTTATACTATACTTACGAGCAGTACTTC. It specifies CASSLYYTYEQYF.

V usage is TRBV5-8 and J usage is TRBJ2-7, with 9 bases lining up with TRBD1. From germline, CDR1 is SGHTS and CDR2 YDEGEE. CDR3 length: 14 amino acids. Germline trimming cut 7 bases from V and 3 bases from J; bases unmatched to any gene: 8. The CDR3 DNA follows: TGTGCCAGCGGTTCCGGGACAGGGAACTACGAGCAGTACTTC. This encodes CASGSGTGNYEQYF.

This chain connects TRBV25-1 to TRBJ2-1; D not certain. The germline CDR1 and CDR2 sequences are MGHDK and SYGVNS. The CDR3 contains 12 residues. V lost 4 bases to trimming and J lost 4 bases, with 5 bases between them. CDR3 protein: CASSVSYNEQFF. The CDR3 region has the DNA TGTGCCAGCAGTGTTTCATACAATGAGCAGTTCTTC.